This passage covers 25 T cell receptor beta chains from one sample sequenced in a study of OX40 agonist ivuxolimab in advanced cancers. Clones were read by immunoSEQ multiplex PCR, and TCRdb kept only the in-frame ones, dropping some. This sample has about 53,000 clones, with 70% to 85% found just once. The source material was CD4+ or CD8+ T cells sorted from blood, sampled in a trial of the OX40 agonist ivuxolimab. The receptors shown here come from an adult with an advanced solid tumor such as melanoma, head and neck, liver or kidney cancer.

The CDR3: CASSVRDGYNEQFF. CDR3 in DNA: TGTGCCAGCAGCGTAAGGGACGGTTACAATGAGCAGTTCTTC. This chain links TRBV9 with TRBJ2-1; tentatively, D is TRBD1 or TRBD2 (5 bases each). V was clipped by 1 base and J by 4 bases, with 9 bases between them. Germline V gene sequence: CDR1 SGDLS, CDR2 YYNGEE. This CDR3 region has 14 residues.

The chain carries TRBV9 and TRBJ1-2; 11 bases match TRBD1. Germline V lookup: CDR1 SGDLS, CDR2 YYNGEE. The CDR3 length is 14 residues. The trim removed 4 bases at V and 7 bases at J, leaving 6 bases unmatched. CDR3 residues: CASSPTGQGAGYTF. The DNA for the CDR3 is TGTGCCAGCAGCCCAACCGGACAGGGGGCTGGCTACACCTTC.

The chain recombines TRBV6-6 with TRBJ2-7; D gene unclear. Trimming cost V 7 bases and J 2 bases, with 12 bases left between them. This CDR3 contains 13 residues. From germline, CDR1 is MNHNY and CDR2 SVGAGI (reference sequence). The CDR3 sequence: CASTMTGPYEQYF. Written as DNA, the CDR3 is TGTGCCAGCACCATGACTGGGCCCTACGAGCAGTACTTC.

This clone turned up a few times. The chain couples TRBV7-9 to TRBJ1-2; TRBD1 matches 11 bases. CDR1 and CDR2 from the germline V gene are SEHNR and FQNEAQ (reference sequence). The CDR3 covers 16 residues. With 2 bases clipped from V and 2 bases from J, the junction kept 4 bases outside the gene matches. The CDR3 region is CASSLNGDRGNYGYTF. CDR3 DNA: TGTGCCAGCAGCTTAAATGGGGACAGGGGGAACTATGGCTACACCTTC.

The rearrangement uses TRBV27 and TRBJ2-7; unclear D gene. Germline assignment: CDR1 MNHEY and CDR2 SMNVEV (reference sequence). The length of the CDR3 is 14 residues. With 4 bases removed from V and 0 bases from J, the gap between germline ends came to 10 bases. CDR3 in DNA: TGTGCCAGCAGTTCTGGGCCGAGCTCCTACGAGCAGTACTTC. Amino acids: CASSSGPSSYEQYF.

The J gene is TRBJ2-3, the V gene TRBV2, with D perhaps TRBD1 or TRBD2 (6 bases each). Germline values: CDR1 SNHLY, CDR2 FYNNEI. Between the trimmed V and J ends, which lost 10 bases and 0 bases, there was a span of 11 bases. This CDR3 comprises 13 residues. CDR3 in amino acids: CATWGASTDTQYF. The CDR3 nucleotides read TGTGCCACTTGGGGGGCTAGCACAGATACGCAGTATTTT.

The rearrangement links TRBV9 to TRBJ2-4; possibly TRBD1 for D (5 bases). The germline V and J ends were trimmed by 0 bases and 7 bases, with 11 bases remaining between them. This CDR3 comprises 14 residues. CDR1 and CDR2 (germline): SGDLS, YYNGEE. The CDR3 DNA reads TGTGCCAGCAGCGTAGTGGAAGGGGATAACATTCAGTACTTC. This codes for CASSVVEGDNIQYF.

The rearrangement joins TRBV6-1 to TRBJ1-3; D remains ambiguous. CDR1 and CDR2 (germline): MNHNS, SASEGT. This CDR3 is 14 amino acids long. V was pared by 5 bases and J by 1 base, with 9 bases between. In DNA, the CDR3 is TGTGCCAGCAGTCAGCAGCAGTCTGGAAACACCATATATTTT. Its protein product is CASSQQQSGNTIYF.

This sequence joins TRBV7-8 and TRBJ1-5; D remains unclear. Germline assignment: CDR1 SGHVS and CDR2 FQNEAQ. The germline V and J ends were trimmed by 1 base and 8 bases, with 15 bases remaining between them. This CDR3 has 15 residues. CDR3 sequence reads: CASSLGRVGWEPQHF. CDR3 in DNA: TGTGCCAGCAGCTTAGGACGCGTAGGGTGGGAGCCCCAGCATTTT.

This clone is labeled as medium-sized. This sequence joins TRBV5-8 and TRBJ2-6; D is undetermined. Germline CDR1 reads SGHTS; CDR2 reads YDEGEE. Trimming cost V 8 bases and J 0 bases, with 6 bases left between them. The CDR3 contains 13 residues. CDR3 DNA: TGTGCCAGTCGCTACTCTGGGGCCAACGTCCTGACTTTC. Encoded protein: CASRYSGANVLTF. The full variable domain, completed using reference TRBV5-8 and TRBJ2-6, is EAGVTQSPTHLIKTRGQQATLRCSPISGHTSVYWYQQALGLGLQFLLWYDEGEERNRGNFPPRFSGRQFPNYSSELNVNALELEDSALYLCASRYSGANVLTFGAGSRLTVL.

V is TRBV5-4 and J is TRBJ2-6; D gene ambiguous. CDR3 size: 16 residues. Trimming took 2 bases from V and 0 from J, leaving 9 bases between them. Per germline, CDR1 SGHNT and CDR2 YYREEE (reference sequence). CDR3 coding DNA: TGTGCCAGCAGCTTCCCCGGGTCCTCTGGGGCCAACGTCCTGACTTTC. This sequence encodes CASSFPGSSGANVLTF.

This clone showed up just once. V is TRBV2 and J is TRBJ2-1; 8 bases line up with TRBD2. The germline V gene has CDR1 SNHLY and CDR2 FYNNEI. The J segment lost 6 bases and the V segment lost 8 bases, leaving 12 bases of the junction unmatched. This CDR3 has 15 residues. DNA for the CDR3: TGTGCCAGCTCGGCCTTGGTAGCGGGAACCAATGAGCAGTTCTTC. Translating it yields CASSALVAGTNEQFF.

The chain combines TRBV20-1 with TRBJ1-2; the D is unclear. Per germline, CDR1 DFQATT and CDR2 SNEGSKA (reference sequence). The V gene lost 5 bases and the J gene lost 8 bases, with 9 bases spanning the gap. CDR3 length: 10 amino acids. The CDR3 nucleotides are TGCAGTGCTTCAAGGAGCGGCTACACCTTC. Protein: CSASRSGYTF.

The chain couples TRBV30 to TRBJ1-2; D unresolved. Germline lookup yields CDR1 GTSNPN and CDR2 SVGIG (reference sequence). Between the trimmed V and J ends, which lost 1 base and 0 bases, there was a span of 12 bases. The CDR3 has 15 residues. The CDR3 DNA follows: TGTGCCTGGAGTGCCCGGGCCAGGACTAACTATGGCTACACCTTC. It specifies CAWSARARTNYGYTF. Variable domain in full (rest from reference TRBV30 and TRBJ1-2): SQTIHQWPATLVQPVGSPLSLECTVEGTSNPNLYWYRQAAGRGLQLLFYSVGIGQISSEVPQNLSASRPQDRQFILSSKKLLLSDSGFYLCAWSARARTNYGYTFGSGTRLTVV.

This chain connects TRBV28 to TRBJ1-2; 9 bases agree with TRBD1. Trimming removed 7 bases from V and 7 bases from J; junction bases left unmatched: 4. The CDR3 has 12 amino acids. Germline V gene sequence: CDR1 MDHEN, CDR2 SYDVKM. The CDR3 DNA sequence: TGTGCCAGCACCGGGACAGGGTTTGGCTACACCTTC. It codes for CASTGTGFGYTF.

The CDR3 here is CASSRRQGRMDQPQHF. CDR3 coding DNA: TGTGCCAGCAGTCGAAGGCAGGGGAGAATGGATCAGCCCCAGCATTTT. The chain combines TRBV28 with TRBJ1-5, with a weak D call TRBD1 (6 bases). The CDR3 runs 16 residues. V lost 5 bases to trimming and J lost 5 bases, with 19 bases between them. CDR1 and CDR2 (germline): MDHEN, SYDVKM. Full variable domain (rest looked up from reference TRBV28 and TRBJ1-5): DVKVTQSSRYLVKRTGEKVFLECVQDMDHENMFWYRQDPGLGLRLIYFSYDVKMKEKGDIPEGYSVSREKKERFSLILESASTNQTSMYLCASSRRQGRMDQPQHFGDGTRLSIL.

This clone was detected only a few times. This chain links TRBV11-1 with TRBJ2-7, with a weak D call TRBD1 (6 bases). Germline V gene lookup returns CDR1 SGHAT and CDR2 FQDESV (reference sequence). V lost 2 bases to trimming and J lost 6 bases, with 14 bases between them. This CDR3 spans 14 amino acids. Written as DNA, the CDR3 is TGTGCCAGCAGCTTAACAGGGCACAACTCCGAGCAGTACTTC. It specifies CASSLTGHNSEQYF.

V gene TRBV6-1 combines with J gene TRBJ1-5; 8 bases agree with TRBD1. With V trimmed by 2 bases and J by 0 bases, 6 bases remained unmatched. This CDR3 spans 17 amino acids. Germline lookup yields CDR1 MNHNS and CDR2 SASEGT. CDR3 sequence reads: CASSELDRAYSNQPQHF. In DNA form, the CDR3 reads TGTGCCAGCAGTGAATTGGACAGGGCCTATAGCAATCAGCCCCAGCATTTT.

The sample holds one count of this clone. The V and J genes are TRBV6-1 and TRBJ2-7; D might be TRBD1 (7 bases). The length of the CDR3 is 12 residues. Trimming took off 2 bases at V and 6 bases at J, with 8 bases between the two ends. Germline V CDR1 and CDR2: MNHNS, SASEGT. Written as DNA, the CDR3 is TGTGCCAGCAGTGAACAGGGGGGCGAGCAGTACTTC. Its translation is CASSEQGGEQYF.

Only a few counts were recorded for this clone. V is TRBV6-5 and J is TRBJ2-2; the match to TRBD1 covers 9 bases. Germline V gene data show CDR1 as MNHEY and CDR2 as SVGAGI. The CDR3 has 15 residues. After removal of 8 bases from V and 5 bases from J, the junction contained 9 bases not matched to a gene. The CDR3 protein is CASGPGTGLTGELFF. CDR3 bases: TGTGCCAGCGGACCCGGGACAGGGCTGACCGGGGAGCTGTTTTTT.

This chain uses TRBV5-1 with TRBJ2-7; D may be TRBD1 or TRBD2 (6 bases each). CDR3 size: 16 residues. CDR1 is SGHRS, CDR2 YFSETQ, per germline. V lost 4 bases to trimming and J lost 3 bases, with 20 bases between them. The DNA of the CDR3 is TGCGCCAGCAGCCCCGGGGGTGGGGGCCGAAACTACGAGCAGTACTTC. This codes for CASSPGGGGRNYEQYF.

The chain joins TRBV20-1 to TRBJ1-3; no definite D call. There are 11 residues in the CDR3. The V end lost 2 bases, the J end lost 8 bases, and 7 bases lay between the germline ends. Germline values: CDR1 DFQATT, CDR2 SNEGSKA (reference sequence). The CDR3 DNA sequence: TGCAGTGCTAGATCTCTTCACACCATATATTTT. It is translated as CSARSLHTIYF.

For the CDR3, the DNA is TGTGCCAGCAGCTCACCCGGGACTAGCGGTTCCTACGAGCAGTACTTC. Translation: CASSSPGTSGSYEQYF. The chain is built from TRBV9 and TRBJ2-7; 11 bases map to TRBD2. The trim removed 4 bases at V and 1 base at J, leaving 7 bases unmatched. Per the germline V gene, CDR1 is SGDLS and CDR2 is YYNGEE. This CDR3 is 16 amino acids long.

The V and J genes are TRBV25-1 and TRBJ2-1, with TRBD2 matching 8 bases. There are 17 residues in the CDR3. The V segment lost 4 bases and the J segment 0 bases; nucleotides outside the gene matches: 8. Germline CDR1 reads MGHDK; CDR2 reads SYGVNS. CDR3 loop: CASSARTGGLSYNEQFF. The CDR3 DNA reads as TGTGCCAGCAGTGCGAGAACGGGGGGGCTCTCCTACAATGAGCAGTTCTTC.

This clone was found once. The chain couples TRBV28 to TRBJ2-1; D not resolved. Germline assignment: CDR1 MDHEN and CDR2 SYDVKM. CDR3 length: 15 amino acids. The V gene lost 5 bases and the J gene lost 0 bases, with 11 bases spanning the gap. DNA of the CDR3: TGTGCCAGCAGTCCCCCGGATATCTCCTACAATGAGCAGTTCTTC. It yields the protein CASSPPDISYNEQFF.